This TCR beta chain originates from a study of cytomegalovirus exposure and HLA in healthy donors. On the study more broadly: Among roughly 180 million T cells, an earlier analysis found 90 million to 130 million unique TCR beta sequences. General study points: Listed as cytomegalovirus-associated were 150 or so TCR beta chains. Reported results showed that the classifier diagnosed cytomegalovirus status with high specificity and sensitivity. One variant, a missense change in DCLRE1C, was linked in a later analysis to TCR beta V- and J-gene trimming.

CDR1 SGDLS and CDR2 YYNGEE come from the germline V gene. The V end lost 4 bases, the J end lost 0 bases, and 14 bases lay between the germline ends. The CDR3 contains 15 residues. PCR was performed using 60 Vbeta and 13 Jbeta primers. Profiled with immunoSEQ multiplex PCR; TCRdb holds only in-frame clones, not every one. The sample lists roughly 190,000 clones, roughly 87% occurring once. A note on this clone: What it recognizes is unknown.

Sequenced input: PBMCs. This receptor was taken from a boy aged 2 to 10 in good health and CMV-seronegative. The gene calls are TRBV9 and TRBJ2-7; D may be TRBD1 (7 bases). CDR3: CASSPAGGSSYEQYF. The CDR3 DNA is TGTGCCAGCAGCCCAGCAGGGGGGAGCTCCTACGAGCAGTACTTC.